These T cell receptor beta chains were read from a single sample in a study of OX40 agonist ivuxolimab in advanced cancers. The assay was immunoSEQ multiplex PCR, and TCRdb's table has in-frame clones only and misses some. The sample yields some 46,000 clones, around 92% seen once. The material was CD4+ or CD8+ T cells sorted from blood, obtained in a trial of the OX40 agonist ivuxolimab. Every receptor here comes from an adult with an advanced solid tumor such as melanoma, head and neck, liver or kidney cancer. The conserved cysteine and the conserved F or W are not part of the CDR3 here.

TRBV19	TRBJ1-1	ASSILMNTEAF
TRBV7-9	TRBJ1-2	ASSVTGTGVYGYT
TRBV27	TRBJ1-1	ASSLGRQGNTEAF
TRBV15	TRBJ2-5	ATSREALRETQY
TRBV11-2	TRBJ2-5	ASSLVGQDLQETQY
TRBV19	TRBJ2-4	ASSPTGRDIQY
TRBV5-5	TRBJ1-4	ASSLALGQGSNEKLF
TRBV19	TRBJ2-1	ASTRGRAPYNEQF
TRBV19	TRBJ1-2	ASSIDPFIGRGYT
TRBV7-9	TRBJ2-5	ASSPGLALNQETQY
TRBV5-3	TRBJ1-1	ARSLRTRKTGRGGTEAF
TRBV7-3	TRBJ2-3	ASSPGTYSTDTQY
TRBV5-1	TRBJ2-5	ASSAPTGREGLETQY
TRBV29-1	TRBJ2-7	SVEKGHYEQY
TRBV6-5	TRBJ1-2	ASSYGQGAGGYT
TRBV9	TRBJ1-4	ASSAVGRINEKLF
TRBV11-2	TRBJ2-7	ASSRISETYEQY
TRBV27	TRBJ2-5	ASSLLQGVKETQY
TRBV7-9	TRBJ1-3	ASSFPGAGNTIY
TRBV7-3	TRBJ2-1	ASSLEALDYNEQF
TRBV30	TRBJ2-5	AWSLEELTQY
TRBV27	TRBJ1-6	ASSPGQGMKALH
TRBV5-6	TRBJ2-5	ASISGTNAVQTQY
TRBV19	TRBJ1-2	ATGPDYGYT
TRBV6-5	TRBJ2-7	ASSQNEQGPYEQY
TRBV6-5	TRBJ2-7	ASSFGLGSYEQY
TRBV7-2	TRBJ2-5	ASSYPWREAGGEETQY
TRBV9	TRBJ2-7	ASSVGGSYEQY
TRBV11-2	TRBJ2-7	ASSLATAYEQY
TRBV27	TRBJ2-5	ASRPRADETQY
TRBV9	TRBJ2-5	ASSAPLGETQY
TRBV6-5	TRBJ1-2	ASNGGADYGYT
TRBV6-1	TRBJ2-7	ASRVAKTEFYEQY
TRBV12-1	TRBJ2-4	ASSDGRGAKNIQY
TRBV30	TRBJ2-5	AWGPGLAQETQY
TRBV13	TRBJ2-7	ASSFDPSSYEQY
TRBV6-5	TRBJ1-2	ASSQEDRGLGGYT
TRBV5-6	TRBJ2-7	ASSNGVFEQY
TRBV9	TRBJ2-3	ASSQGGGRGRRRDTQY
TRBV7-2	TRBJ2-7	ASSFLAGGYEQY
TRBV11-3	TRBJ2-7	ASSFAISGTEQY
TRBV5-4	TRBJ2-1	ASSKNNEQF
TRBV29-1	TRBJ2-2	SVEGLGAGAGELF
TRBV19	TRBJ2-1	ASSIGPTDNEQF
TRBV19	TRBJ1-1	ASSISENTEAF
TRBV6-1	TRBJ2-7	ASSRPSYEQY
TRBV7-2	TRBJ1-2	ATITSWRSWESVYYGYT
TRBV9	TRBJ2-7	ASSVGGRGEQY
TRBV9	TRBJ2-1	ASSVEGQGHNEQF
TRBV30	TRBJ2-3	AWSGGTGTDTQY
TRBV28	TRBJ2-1	ASSAGTYNEQF
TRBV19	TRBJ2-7	ASSIVTQDEQY
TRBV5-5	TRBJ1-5	ASSLEELRNQPQH
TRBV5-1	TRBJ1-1	ASSLPRDRGYITEAF
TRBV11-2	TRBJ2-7	ASSLGATYEQY
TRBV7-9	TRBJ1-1	ASSLMEDLSGSGTEAF
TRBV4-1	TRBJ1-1	ASSLSEWNTEAF
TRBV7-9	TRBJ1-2	ASSGGGAGGYT
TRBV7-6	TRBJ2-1	ASSTQTLPSYNEQF
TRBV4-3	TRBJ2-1	ASSQASGGPEQGYNEQF